These 27 T cell receptor beta chains were sequenced from one sample in a study of T-cell memory formation after mild COVID-19. From the 5' RACE reads, TCRdb called clonotypes with MiXCR, one entry per CDR3 protein. Among under 300,000 distinct CDR3 sequences, under 8.5% were seen once, and the ten largest hold about 20%. Sample: PBMCs or a T cell subset sorted from them (not recorded which). The receptors shown here come from a man aged 18 to 29 who had mild COVID-19 (a few samples of this study predate the infection). Cell type and time point are not known.

J is TRBJ2-5 and V is TRBV3-1; D tentatively reads TRBD1 or TRBD2 (5 bases each). CDR3 length: 14 residues. CDR1 is LGHDT and CDR2 is YNNKEL in the germline V gene (reference sequence). V lost 3 bases and J 5 bases, leaving 13 bases between the germline ends. CDR3 sequence: CASSHEGRRETQYF. The CDR3 nucleotides read TGTGCCAGCAGCCATGAGGGGCGACGGGAGACCCAGTACTTC.

The chain combines TRBV12-3 or TRBV12-4 with TRBJ1-4; unclear D gene. Trimming shortened V by 5 bases and J by 4 bases, and 11 bases separated the two germline ends. The CDR3 extends over 14 amino acids. The CDR3 loop reads CASSPRAINEKLFF. The CDR3 nucleotides are TGTGCCAGCAGTCCCCGGGCGATTAATGAAAAACTGTTTTTT.

The gene calls are TRBV6-2 or TRBV6-3 and TRBJ2-7, with 9 bases lining up with TRBD1. Germline V lookup: CDR1 MNHEY, CDR2 SVGEGT. This CDR3 contains 13 residues. In DNA, the CDR3 is TGTGTCAGCAGCGGACAGGGGACCTACGAGCAGTACGTC. This sequence encodes CVSSGQGTYEQYV.

J is TRBJ1-1 and V is TRBV15; D possibly corresponds to TRBD1 (5 bases). CDR1 and CDR2 (germline): LNHNV, YYDKDF (reference sequence). Between the trimmed V and J ends, which lost 5 bases and 1 base, there was a span of 17 bases. The CDR3 runs to 16 residues. CDR3 nucleotides: TGTGCCACCAGCCGACAAACCGGGACTGAGAACACTGAAGCTTTCTTT. Its protein is CATSRQTGTENTEAFF. Using reference TRBV15 and TRBJ1-1 for the parts outside the CDR3, the full variable domain is DAMVIQNPRYQVTQFGKPVTLSCSQTLNHNVMYWYQQKSSQAPKLLFHYYDKDFNNEADTPDNFQSRRPNTSFCFLDIRSPGLGDTAMYLCATSRQTGTENTEAFFGQGTRLTVV.

The CDR3 nucleotides read TGCGCCAGCAGCCCGGACATGACAGGGAGACGCCAACAAGAGACCCAGTACTTC. It encodes CASSPDMTGRRQQETQYF. The chain recombines TRBV5-1 with TRBJ2-5; 7 bases are a match to TRBD1. The germline gives CDR1 SGHRS, CDR2 YFSETQ. Trimming at V came to 4 bases and at J to 2 bases, leaving 17 bases not matched to a gene. The CDR3 contains 18 residues.

CDR3 protein: CSVGVQAGGQNEQFF. The CDR3 DNA reads as TGCAGCGTTGGGGTACAAGCGGGGGGGCAGAATGAGCAGTTCTTC. This chain links TRBV29-1 with TRBJ2-1; TRBD2 matches 10 bases. CDR3 length: 15 residues. With V trimmed by 4 bases and J by 7 bases, 10 bases remained unmatched. Germline assignment: CDR1 SQVTM and CDR2 ANQGSEA.

This clonotype showed up just a few times. The V gene is TRBV20-1, the J gene TRBJ2-1, with 8 bases aligning to TRBD2. After removal of 0 bases from V and 4 bases from J, the junction contained 8 bases not matched to a gene. Germline V gene sequence: CDR1 DFQATT, CDR2 SNEGSKA (reference sequence). The length of the CDR3 is 16 residues. Here the CDR3 DNA reads TGCAGTGCTAGAGATTGGGAGCGGGGGCCGTACAATGAGCAGTTCTTC. It yields the protein CSARDWERGPYNEQFF.

V usage is TRBV5-1 and J usage is TRBJ1-2; D ambiguous. Germline CDR1 and CDR2: SGHRS and YFSETQ. This CDR3 region has 13 residues. Trimming removed 4 bases at V and 5 bases at J, with 12 bases between. The CDR3 DNA sequence: TGCGCCAGCAGCACGGAGAAGTTATATGGCTACACCTTC. Protein sequence: CASSTEKLYGYTF.

This clonotype was counted between two and nine times. The chain has TRBV9 and TRBJ2-5; D may correspond to TRBD1 or TRBD2 (5 bases each). V was trimmed by 0 bases and J by 2 bases, leaving 11 bases between them. The germline V gene encodes CDR1 SGDLS and CDR2 YYNGEE. This CDR3 region has 15 residues. The CDR3 coding sequence is TGTGCCAGCAGCGTAGCCCCGGGACGTCAAGAGACCCAGTACTTC. As protein: CASSVAPGRQETQYF.

This clonotype was picked up a small number of times. The chain carries TRBV7-2 and TRBJ1-6; TRBD1 matches at 8 bases. The junction had 9 bases not matched to a gene; V was cut back by 5 bases and J by 9 bases. CDR3 length: 15 residues. The germline gives CDR1 SGHTA, CDR2 FQGNSA. The CDR3 DNA reads TGTGCCAGCAGCCTCACAGGGGGTGGGGGTTCACCCCTCCACTTT. Translation: CASSLTGGGGSPLHF.

In the case of this clonotype: A read error may account for a junction end that differs from germline. The chain joins TRBV20-1 to TRBJ2-3; 9 nucleotides match TRBD2. The CDR3 runs 13 residues. Germline-derived CDR1 and CDR2 are DFQATT and SNEGSKA (reference sequence). CDR3: CSATGTSTDTQYF. The CDR3 DNA reads as TGCAGTGCCACCGGGACTAGCACGGATACGCAGTATTTT.

The table lists this clonotype with many counts. The chain uses TRBV5-6 and TRBJ1-2, with no clear D. V was pared by 6 bases and J by 4 bases, with 25 bases between. CDR1 and CDR2 (germline): SGHDT, YYEEEE. CDR3 length equals 17 residues. CDR3 residues: CASINQKRGRGFYGYTF. The CDR3 nucleotides are TGTGCCAGCATCAACCAAAAGAGAGGGCGTGGGTTCTATGGCTACACCTTC.

This clonotype was counted at least ten times. This chain uses TRBV7-2 with TRBJ2-2; possible D gene TRBD1, 7 bases. V was shortened by 1 base and J by 7 bases, with 13 bases between the two germline ends. Germline CDR1 reads SGHTA; CDR2 reads FQGNSA. The length of the CDR3 is 15 residues. This chain's CDR3 is CASSLGARGDGELFF. The CDR3 bases are TGTGCCAGCAGCTTAGGTGCCAGGGGGGACGGGGAGCTGTTTTTT.

This clonotype was picked up a small number of times. This rearrangement joins TRBV15 to TRBJ1-1; TRBD1 might be the D (6 bases). CDR3 length: 13 residues. V was shortened by 5 bases and J by 3 bases, with 10 bases between the two germline ends. CDR1 LNHNV and CDR2 YYDKDF come from the germline V gene (reference sequence). CDR3 nucleotides: TGTGCCACCAGCGGAGCAGGGGACACTGAAGCTTTCTTT. This codes for CATSGAGDTEAFF. Looking up the rest from reference TRBV15 and TRBJ1-1 gives the full variable domain: DAMVIQNPRYQVTQFGKPVTLSCSQTLNHNVMYWYQQKSSQAPKLLFHYYDKDFNNEADTPDNFQSRRPNTSFCFLDIRSPGLGDTAMYLCATSGAGDTEAFFGQGTRLTVV.

The V and J genes are TRBV4-2 and TRBJ2-5, with 8 bases lining up with TRBD1. Germline assignment: CDR1 LGHNA and CDR2 YNFKEQ. This CDR3 is 14 amino acids long. V lost 5 bases and J lost 4; bases outside the gene matches: 6. The CDR3 DNA reads as TGTGCCAGCAGCACCAGGGGGCGCGGAGAGACCCAGTACTTC. This sequence encodes CASSTRGRGETQYF.

This clonotype appeared a few times. The rearrangement links TRBV9 to TRBJ2-3, with 7 bases aligning to TRBD2. Unmatched junction bases numbered 6, after V lost 3 bases and J lost 2 bases. The V gene's germline CDR1 is SGDLS and CDR2 YYNGEE. There are 15 residues in the CDR3. For the CDR3, the DNA is TGTGCCAGCAGCGGTAGCGGGTACTCCACAGATACGCAGTATTTT. This translates into CASSGSGYSTDTQYF.

This clonotype was seen only a few times. The J gene is TRBJ1-2, the V gene TRBV25-1; TRBD1 is a possible D gene (6 bases). This CDR3 is 14 amino acids long. Trimming pared 4 bases from V and 8 bases from J, leaving 17 bases between. Per germline, CDR1 MGHDK and CDR2 SYGVNS. The CDR3 spells CASSVIGGHGGYTF. DNA of the CDR3: TGTGCCAGCAGTGTAATAGGGGGACATGGGGGCTACACCTTC.

The chain carries TRBV28 and TRBJ1-2; TRBD1 matches at 9 bases. Germline V CDR1 and CDR2: MDHEN, SYDVKM. The J segment lost 4 bases and the V segment lost 7 bases, leaving 7 bases of the junction unmatched. CDR3 length: 14 residues. The CDR3 region is CASTPRTGVYGYTF. The CDR3, as DNA: TGTGCCAGCACTCCCCGGACAGGGGTCTATGGCTACACCTTC.

This clonotype came up a few times. J is TRBJ2-7 and V is TRBV5-1; 8 bases map to TRBD2. V lost 6 bases, J lost 2 bases, and 7 bases stayed unmatched. CDR1 and CDR2 (germline): SGHRS, YFSETQ. CDR3 length: 14 residues. CDR3 nucleotide sequence: TGCGCCAGCAACTCGGGGGGGGGCACCTACGAGCAGTACTTC. Translation gives CASNSGGGTYEQYF.

This clonotype has a count of ten or more. CDR3 residues: CASSLLNTEAFF. The CDR3 DNA sequence: TGTGCCAGCAGCTTACTGAACACTGAAGCTTTCTTT. The chain links TRBV12-3 or TRBV12-4 to TRBJ1-1; D is unresolved. Trimming shortened V by 6 bases and J by 0 bases, and 5 bases separated the two germline ends. The CDR3 has 12 residues.

The sample holds a few counts of this clonotype. This chain uses TRBV5-6 with TRBJ1-1; D gene uncertain. V lost 4 bases to trimming and J lost 1 base, with 11 bases between them. Germline lookup yields CDR1 SGHDT and CDR2 YYEEEE. The length of the CDR3 is 14 residues. The CDR3 sequence: CASSPDNANTEAFF. The CDR3 DNA reads as TGTGCCAGCAGCCCCGACAACGCGAACACTGAAGCTTTCTTT.

This CDR3 reads CASSFLAGPYNEQFF. CDR3 DNA: TGTGCCAGCAGCTTCCTAGCGGGGCCATACAATGAGCAGTTCTTC. The chain employs TRBV11-3 and TRBJ2-1; 9 nucleotides agree with TRBD2. The CDR3 spans 15 residues. Germline CDR1 reads SGHNT; CDR2 reads YENEEA. Trimming cost V 3 bases and J 4 bases; bases outside gene matches: 4.

This clonotype was detected only a few times. V and J are TRBV7-2 and TRBJ1-3; D may be TRBD1 (5 bases). Trimming shortened V by 1 base and J by 1 base, and 8 bases separated the two germline ends. CDR3 length: 15 amino acids. Germline CDR1 reads SGHTA; CDR2 reads FQGNSA. In nucleotides, the CDR3 is TGTGCCAGCAGCTTAGTTTGGGGGTCTGGAAACACCATATATTTT. Encoded protein: CASSLVWGSGNTIYF.

The gene calls are TRBV9 and TRBJ1-1, with TRBD1 matching over 8 bases. The CDR3 is 15 amino acids. Per germline, CDR1 SGDLS and CDR2 YYNGEE. J was trimmed by 4 bases and V by 3 bases; bases with no gene match: 8. CDR3 coding DNA: TGTGCCAGCAGCGCAATGACAGGGGCCGGCACTGAAGCTTTCTTT. It specifies CASSAMTGAGTEAFF.

CDR3 bases: TGTGCCAGCAACACTCCGGGACAGGGAAACGGGGAGCTGTTTTTT. It codes for CASNTPGQGNGELFF. The chain couples TRBV7-6 to TRBJ2-2, with 9 bases lining up with TRBD1. The CDR3 spans 15 residues. V shed 7 bases, J shed 7 bases, and the junction held 10 bases outside the gene matches. Germline CDR1 and CDR2: SGHVS and FNYEAQ.

This clonotype was counted between two and nine times. The chain combines TRBV2 with TRBJ2-3; 7 nucleotides align to TRBD1. CDR1 SNHLY and CDR2 FYNNEI come from the germline V gene. The V segment lost 1 base and the J segment 3 bases; nucleotides outside the gene matches: 4. The CDR3 runs 15 residues. The chain's CDR3 is CASSEGGQYTDTQYF. The CDR3 bases are TGTGCCAGCAGTGAAGGGGGACAGTATACAGATACGCAGTATTTT.

This clonotype occurred a few times. The chain employs TRBV24-1 and TRBJ1-2, with 7 positions matching TRBD1. V was pared by 2 bases and J by 6 bases, with 5 bases of the junction left unmatched. Germline values: CDR1 KGHDR, CDR2 SFDVKD. This CDR3 comprises 14 residues. This CDR3 reads CATSDSRQGHGYTF. The CDR3 DNA sequence: TGTGCCACCAGTGATTCCCGACAGGGCCATGGCTACACCTTC.